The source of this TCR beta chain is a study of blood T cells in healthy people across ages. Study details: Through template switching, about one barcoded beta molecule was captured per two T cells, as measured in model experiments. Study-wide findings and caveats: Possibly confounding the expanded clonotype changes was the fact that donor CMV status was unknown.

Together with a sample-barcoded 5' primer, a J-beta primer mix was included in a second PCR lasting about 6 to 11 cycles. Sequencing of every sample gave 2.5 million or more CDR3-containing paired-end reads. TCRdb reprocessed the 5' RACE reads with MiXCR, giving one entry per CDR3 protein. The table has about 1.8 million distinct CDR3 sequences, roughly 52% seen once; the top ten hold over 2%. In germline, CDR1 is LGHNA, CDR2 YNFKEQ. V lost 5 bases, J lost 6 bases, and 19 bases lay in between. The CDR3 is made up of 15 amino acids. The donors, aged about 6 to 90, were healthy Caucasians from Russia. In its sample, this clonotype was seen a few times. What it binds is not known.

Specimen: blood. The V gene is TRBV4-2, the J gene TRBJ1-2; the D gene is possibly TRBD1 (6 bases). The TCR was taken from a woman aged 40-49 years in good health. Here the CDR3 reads CASSYDRQFGNGYTF. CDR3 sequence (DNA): TGTGCCAGCAGCTATGACAGGCAATTTGGAAATGGCTACACCTTC.